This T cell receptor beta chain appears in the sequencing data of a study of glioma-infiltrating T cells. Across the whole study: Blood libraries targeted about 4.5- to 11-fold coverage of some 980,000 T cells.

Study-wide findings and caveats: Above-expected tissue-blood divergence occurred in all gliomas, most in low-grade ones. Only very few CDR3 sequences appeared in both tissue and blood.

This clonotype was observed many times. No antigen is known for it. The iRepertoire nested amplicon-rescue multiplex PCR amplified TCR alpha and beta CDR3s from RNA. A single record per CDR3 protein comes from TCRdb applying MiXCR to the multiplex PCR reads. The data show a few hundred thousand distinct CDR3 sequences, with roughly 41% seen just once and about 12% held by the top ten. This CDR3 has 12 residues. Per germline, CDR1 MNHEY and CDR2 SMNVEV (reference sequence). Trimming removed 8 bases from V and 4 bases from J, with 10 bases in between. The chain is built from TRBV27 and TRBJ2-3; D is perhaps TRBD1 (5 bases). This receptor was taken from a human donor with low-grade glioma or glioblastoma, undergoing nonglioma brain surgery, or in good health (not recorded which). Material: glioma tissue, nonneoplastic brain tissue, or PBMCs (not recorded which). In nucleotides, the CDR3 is TGTGCCAGCGGGTGGGGCTCAGATACGCAGTATTTT. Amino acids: CASGWGSDTQYF.